The sample holds a few counts of the clone carrying this TCR beta chain. Its antigen is still unknown. The stimulus was an HIV-1 Gag 15-mer peptide pool, roughly 1 ug/peptide/mL. Sorted nonresponding memory CD4+ T cells were CD40L-negative, CD69-negative, CD45RO-high. These HIV-1-infected adults initiated suppressive ART in chronic infection. The sample comes from a study of persistence of HIV-infected CD4 T cells. Overall study results and limits: CMV- and Gag-responding cells had lower TCRbeta richness than CD3/CD28-responding cells.

The CDR3 runs to 12 residues. Germline V gene data show CDR1 as DFQATT and CDR2 as SNEGSKA (reference sequence). The germline V and J ends were trimmed by 3 bases and 5 bases, with 8 bases remaining between them. Sequencing used immunoSEQ version 4 in survey mode. This table comes from immunoSEQ multiplex PCR, and its TCRdb copy is limited to in-frame clones, with some not included. The sample records about 36,000 clones, over 75% being singletons. The sample in question was cultured CD4+ T cells from PBMCs, obtained from a patient who received antiretroviral therapy. The rearrangement joins TRBV20-1 to TRBJ2-1; D unclear. The source is an adult with HIV. The donor label of this sample is uncertain. Written as DNA, the CDR3 is TGCAGTGCTAGTTTCCCCAACAATGAGCAGTTCTTC. Amino acids: CSASFPNNEQFF.